The present entry profiles one T cell receptor beta chain with its context. Its antigen is as yet unknown. These data belong to a study of cytomegalovirus exposure and HLA in healthy donors. Study findings and constraints: One later analysis reportedly identified an Asian-associated ancestry cluster that showed fewer N-insertions than the approximately 710-donor mean. The authors excluded some V segments, including TRBV6-2 and TRBV6-3, as indistinguishable.

The CDR3 has 15 amino acids. Germline V CDR1 and CDR2: MNHNS, SASEGT. V dropped 4 bases and J dropped 1; count of bases not matched to a gene: 7. The donors comprised healthy bone marrow donors. Primers included in the PCR were 60 Vbeta and 13 Jbeta primers. Produced via immunoSEQ multiplex PCR; TCRdb's table is partial and in-frame only. The sample has 150,000 to 200,000 clones, around 84% seen once. The J gene is TRBJ2-7, the V gene TRBV6-1, with TRBD1 matching 7 bases. The TCR sequence derives from a girl aged 2-10 years in good health and CMV-seropositive. Input material: PBMCs. The CDR3 coding sequence is TGTGCCAGCAGTGTGGATCCCAGGGGGTCCTACGAGCAGTACTTC. Translated: CASSVDPRGSYEQYF.